A selection of T cell receptor beta chains follows, all from one sample in a study of response to subunit inactivated influenza vaccine. TCRdb itself ran the RT-PCR reads through MiXCR, one entry per CDR3 protein. This sample yields about 160,000 distinct CDR3 sequences, of which 11% are seen a single time; around an eighth belongs to the top ten. The starting material was non-naive T cells sorted from PBMCs, obtained more than 35 days after vaccination. These receptors were collected from a middle-aged man who received an inactivated influenza vaccine. Both conserved end residues are part of each CDR3. A D gene is named only where the DNA matches it firmly. Only some rows state a clone size, as once, few, many or a class for expanded clones.

D | size | J | V | DNA | CDR3
. | many | TRBJ1-1 | TRBV20-1 | TGCAGTGCAGCAACCGGGACCTCCATGAACACTGAAGCTTTCTTT | CSAATGTSMNTEAFF
. | . | TRBJ2-1 | TRBV29-1 | TGCAGCTCCAGCCAGGCATACAATGAGCAGTTCTTC | CSSSQAYNEQFF
. | . | TRBJ2-3 | TRBV6-5 | TGTGCCAGCAGTTACGGTGGGGGCAGCACAGATACGCAGTATTTT | CASSYGGGSTDTQYF
. | few | TRBJ1-5 | TRBV6-2/TRBV6-3 | TGTGCCAGCGGCCGGGCAACTAATCAGCCCCAGCATTTT | CASGRATNQPQHF
TRBD2 | . | TRBJ2-4 | TRBV5-1 | TGCGCCAGCAGCTCGGGACTAGCGGGACTGGTGGCCAAAAACATTCAGTACTTC | CASSSGLAGLVAKNIQYF
. | few | TRBJ2-2 | TRBV7-8 | TGTGCCAGCACCCCGCCAAGGGGCCGCACCGGGGAGCTGTTTTTT | CASTPPRGRTGELFF
. | . | TRBJ1-1 | TRBV9 | TGTGCCAGCAGCGTCGAGGAGAGGATGAACACTGAAGCTTTCTTT | CASSVEERMNTEAFF
TRBD2 | . | TRBJ2-3 | TRBV4-3 | TGCGCCAGCAGCCAAGATCCTAGCGGGACCACAGATACGCAGTATTTT | CASSQDPSGTTDTQYF
. | many | TRBJ2-6 | TRBV7-2 | TGTGCCAGCAGCTTAAGTTCAGGGGCCAACGTCCTGACTTTC | CASSLSSGANVLTF
. | . | TRBJ1-1 | TRBV20-1 | TGCAGTGCTAGAGGAATAAATTCCGAGGGCACTGAAGCTTTCTTT | CSARGINSEGTEAFF
. | . | TRBJ2-1 | TRBV5-4 | TGTGCCAGCAGCTTGGGAAGGGCAGCTTACAATGAGCAGTTCTTC | CASSLGRAAYNEQFF
. | many | TRBJ2-1 | TRBV12-3/TRBV12-4 | TGTGCCAGCAGTTTAGAGGTGTACAATGAGCAGTTCTTC | CASSLEVYNEQFF
. | . | TRBJ2-3 | TRBV29-1 | TGCAGCGTTGAAAAAGGGACCAGGGGAGATACGCAGTATTTT | CSVEKGTRGDTQYF
. | many | TRBJ2-2 | TRBV7-9 | TGTGCCAGCAGCTTACGGGACGCGAACACCGGGGAGCTGTTTTTT | CASSLRDANTGELFF
. | few | TRBJ2-2 | TRBV6-1 | TGTGCCAGCAGTGAAGCGGGGGGGCGAAACGGGGAGCTGTTTTTT | CASSEAGGRNGELFF
. | few | TRBJ2-1 | TRBV7-9 | TGTGCCAGCAGCTATGACTTGACAAACTCCTACAATGAGCAGTTCTTC | CASSYDLTNSYNEQFF
. | many | TRBJ1-1 | TRBV21-1 | TGTGCCAGCAGCAAAGCGCGGGGGAGGCTCAGTGAAGCTTTCTTT | CASSKARGRLSEAFF
. | few | TRBJ1-5 | TRBV5-6 | TGTGCCAGCAGCTTGGGGGGAACAGCCAATCAGCCCCAGCATTTT | CASSLGGTANQPQHF
. | . | TRBJ2-2 | TRBV6-5 | TGTGCCAGCAGTTACGGTAGCGGAGACACCGGGGAGCTGTTTTTT | CASSYGSGDTGELFF
TRBD1 | . | TRBJ2-1 | TRBV20-1 | TGCAGTGCGAACCGGGACAGGGAAGGTGGTGAGCAGTTCTTC | CSANRDREGGEQFF
TRBD1 | many | TRBJ2-6 | TRBV5-6 | TGTGCCAGCAGCGGGACAGGGTCCTACTCTGGGGCCAACGTCCTGACTTTC | CASSGTGSYSGANVLTF
. | . | TRBJ2-1 | TRBV12-3/TRBV12-4 | TGTGCCAGCAGGTCACTTCCGGAAGGGAATGAGCAGTTCTTC | CASRSLPEGNEQFF
TRBD1 | many | TRBJ2-7 | TRBV29-1 | TGCAGCGTTGGGCTCAGGGGGAACGAGCAGTACTTC | CSVGLRGNEQYF
. | . | TRBJ2-7 | TRBV11-2 | TGTGCCAGCAGCTTAGATCGGCAGGGGAACTACGAGCAGTACTTC | CASSLDRQGNYEQYF
TRBD1 | many | TRBJ1-1 | TRBV5-1 | TGCGCCAGCAGCTTGGACAGGGGAGGCACTGAAGCTTTCTTT | CASSLDRGGTEAFF
. | . | TRBJ2-7 | TRBV3-1 | TGTGCCAGCAGCCAAGCTGGCAGGGCCCTCTCCGAGCAGTACTTC | CASSQAGRALSEQYF
. | . | TRBJ2-3 | TRBV10-2 | TGCGCCAGCGGCCTCGCAGGGGATAAAACAGATACGCAGTATTTT | CASGLAGDKTDTQYF
. | few | TRBJ2-7 | TRBV28 | TGTGCCAGCAGTCCCGGGACTGTCGCCTACGAGCAGTACTTC | CASSPGTVAYEQYF
TRBD1 | many | TRBJ2-7 | TRBV20-1 | TGCAGTGCTAGGGCGGACAGGGGGATGAACGAGCAGTACTTC | CSARADRGMNEQYF